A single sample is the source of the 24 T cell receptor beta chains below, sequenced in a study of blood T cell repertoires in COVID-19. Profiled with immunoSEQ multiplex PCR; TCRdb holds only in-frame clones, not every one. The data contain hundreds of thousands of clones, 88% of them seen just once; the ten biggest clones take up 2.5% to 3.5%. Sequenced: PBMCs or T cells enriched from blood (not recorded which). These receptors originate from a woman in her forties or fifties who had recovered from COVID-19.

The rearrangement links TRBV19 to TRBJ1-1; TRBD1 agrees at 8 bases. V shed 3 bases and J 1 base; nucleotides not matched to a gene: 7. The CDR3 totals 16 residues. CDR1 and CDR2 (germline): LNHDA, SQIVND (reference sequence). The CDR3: CASSIPYGTGNTEAFF. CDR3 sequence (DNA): TGTGCCAGTAGTATCCCCTACGGGACAGGGAACACTGAAGCTTTCTTT. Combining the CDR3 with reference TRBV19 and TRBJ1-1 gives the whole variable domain DGGITQSPKYLFRKEGQNVTLSCEQNLNHDAMYWYRQDPGQGLRLIYYSQIVNDFQKGDIAEGYSVSREKKESFPLTVTSAQKNPTAFYLCASSIPYGTGNTEAFFGQGTRLTVV.

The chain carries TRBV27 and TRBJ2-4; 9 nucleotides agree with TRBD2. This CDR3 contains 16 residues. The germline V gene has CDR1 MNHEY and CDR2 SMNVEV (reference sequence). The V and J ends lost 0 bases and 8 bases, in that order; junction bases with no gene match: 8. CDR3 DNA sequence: TGTGCCAGCAGTTTATCGCGGGGGGGCGGGAGTGACATTCAGTACTTC. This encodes CASSLSRGGGSDIQYF.

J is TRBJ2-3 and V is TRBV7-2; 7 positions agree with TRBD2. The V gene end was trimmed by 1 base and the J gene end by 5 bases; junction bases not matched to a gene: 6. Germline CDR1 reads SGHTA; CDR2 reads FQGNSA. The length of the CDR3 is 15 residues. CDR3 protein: CASSLVWEGRDTQYF. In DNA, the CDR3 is TGTGCCAGCAGCTTAGTGTGGGAGGGGAGAGATACGCAGTATTTT.

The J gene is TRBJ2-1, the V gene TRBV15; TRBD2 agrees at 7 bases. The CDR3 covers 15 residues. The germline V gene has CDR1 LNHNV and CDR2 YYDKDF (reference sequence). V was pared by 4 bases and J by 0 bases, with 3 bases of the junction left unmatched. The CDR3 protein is CATSKERGSYNEQFF. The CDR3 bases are TGTGCCACCAGCAAAGAGCGGGGCTCCTACAATGAGCAGTTCTTC.

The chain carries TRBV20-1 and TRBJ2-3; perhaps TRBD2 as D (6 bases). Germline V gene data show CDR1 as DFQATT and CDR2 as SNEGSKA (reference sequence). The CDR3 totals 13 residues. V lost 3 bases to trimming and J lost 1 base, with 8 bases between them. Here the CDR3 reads CSASASGTDTQYF. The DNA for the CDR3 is TGCAGTGCTAGTGCTAGCGGCACAGATACGCAGTATTTT.

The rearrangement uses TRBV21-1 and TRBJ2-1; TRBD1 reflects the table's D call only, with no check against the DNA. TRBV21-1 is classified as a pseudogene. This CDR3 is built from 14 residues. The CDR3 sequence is CASRLRGSYNEQFF. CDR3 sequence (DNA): TGTGCCAGCCGCTTAAGGGGCTCCTACAATGAGCAGTTCTTC.

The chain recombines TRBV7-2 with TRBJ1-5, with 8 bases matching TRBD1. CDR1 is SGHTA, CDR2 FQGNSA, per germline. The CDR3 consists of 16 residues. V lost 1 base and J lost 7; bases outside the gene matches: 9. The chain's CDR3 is CASSLEAGGLGQPQHF. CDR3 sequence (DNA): TGTGCCAGCAGCTTAGAGGCAGGGGGCTTAGGACAGCCCCAGCATTTT.

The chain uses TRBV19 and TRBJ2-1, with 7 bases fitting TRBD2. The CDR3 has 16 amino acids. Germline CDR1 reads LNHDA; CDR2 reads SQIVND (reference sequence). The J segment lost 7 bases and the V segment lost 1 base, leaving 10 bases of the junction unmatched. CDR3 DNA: TGTGCCAGTAGTATAGTCGGCAGACTGGGGGGGAATGAGCAGTTCTTC. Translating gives CASSIVGRLGGNEQFF.

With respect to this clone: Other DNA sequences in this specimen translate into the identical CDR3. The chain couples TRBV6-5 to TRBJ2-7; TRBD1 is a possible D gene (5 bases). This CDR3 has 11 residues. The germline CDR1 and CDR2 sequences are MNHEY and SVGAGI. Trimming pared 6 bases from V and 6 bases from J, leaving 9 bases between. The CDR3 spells CASSQGGEQYF. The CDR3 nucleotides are TGTGCCAGCAGCCAGGGTGGCGAGCAGTACTTC.

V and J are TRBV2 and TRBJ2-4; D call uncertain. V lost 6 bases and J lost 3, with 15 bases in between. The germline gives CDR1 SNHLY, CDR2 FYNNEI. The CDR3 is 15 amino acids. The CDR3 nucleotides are TGTGCCAGCAGGCTCTCCTCAGGTGGCAAAAACATTCAGTACTTC. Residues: CASRLSSGGKNIQYF.

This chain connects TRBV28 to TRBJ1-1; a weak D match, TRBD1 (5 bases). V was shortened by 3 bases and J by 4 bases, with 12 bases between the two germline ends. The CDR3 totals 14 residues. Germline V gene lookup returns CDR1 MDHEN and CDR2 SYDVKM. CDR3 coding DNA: TGTGCCAGCAGTTTTTGGGGCGTAATCACTGAAGCTTTCTTT. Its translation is CASSFWGVITEAFF.

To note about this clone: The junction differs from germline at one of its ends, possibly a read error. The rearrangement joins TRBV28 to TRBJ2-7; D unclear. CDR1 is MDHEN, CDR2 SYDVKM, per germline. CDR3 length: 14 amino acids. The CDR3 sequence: CASSLSLDSHEQYF. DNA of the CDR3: TGTGCCAGCAGTTTGAGCCTAGACTCCCACGAGCAGTACTTC.

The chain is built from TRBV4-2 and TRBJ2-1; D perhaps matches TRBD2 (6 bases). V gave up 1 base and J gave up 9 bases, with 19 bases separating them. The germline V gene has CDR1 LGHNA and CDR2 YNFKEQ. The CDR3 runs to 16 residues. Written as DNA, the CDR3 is TGTGCCAGCAGCCAAGGTAGTGCCGGGAGCCGGGGTGAGCAGTTCTTC. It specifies CASSQGSAGSRGEQFF.

The CDR3 coding sequence is TGTGCCAGCAGTTTGGGTCGGTCAGGGTACGGAAACACCATATATTTT. Protein sequence: CASSLGRSGYGNTIYF. The chain uses TRBV28 and TRBJ1-3, with D possibly TRBD1 on 5 matching bases. Germline CDR1 and CDR2: MDHEN and SYDVKM. V shed 3 bases and J shed 4 bases, with 16 bases lying between them. The length of the CDR3 is 16 residues.

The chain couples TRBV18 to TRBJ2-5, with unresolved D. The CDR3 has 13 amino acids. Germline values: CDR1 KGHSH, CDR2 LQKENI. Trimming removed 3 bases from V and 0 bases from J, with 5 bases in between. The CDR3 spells CASSPQNQETQYF. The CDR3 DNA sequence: TGTGCCAGCTCACCTCAGAACCAAGAGACCCAGTACTTC.

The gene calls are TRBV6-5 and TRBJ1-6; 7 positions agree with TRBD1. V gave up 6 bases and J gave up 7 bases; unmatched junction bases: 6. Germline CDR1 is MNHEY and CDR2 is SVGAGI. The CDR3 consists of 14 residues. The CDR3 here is CASRTTGVNSPLHF. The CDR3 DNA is TGTGCCAGCAGGACTACAGGGGTAAATTCACCCCTCCACTTT.

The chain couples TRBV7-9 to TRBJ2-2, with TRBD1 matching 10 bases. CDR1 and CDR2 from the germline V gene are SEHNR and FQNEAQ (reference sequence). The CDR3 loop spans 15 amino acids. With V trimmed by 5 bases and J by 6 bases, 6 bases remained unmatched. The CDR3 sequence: CASSRRDRGSGELFF. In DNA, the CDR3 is TGTGCCAGCAGCCGCCGGGACAGGGGTTCCGGGGAGCTGTTTTTT.

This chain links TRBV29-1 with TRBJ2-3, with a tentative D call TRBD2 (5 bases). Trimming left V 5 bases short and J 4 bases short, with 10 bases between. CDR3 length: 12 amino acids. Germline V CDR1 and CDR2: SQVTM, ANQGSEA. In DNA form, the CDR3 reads TGCAGCGTTCGTCTAGCCCCAGATACGCAGTATTTT. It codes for CSVRLAPDTQYF.

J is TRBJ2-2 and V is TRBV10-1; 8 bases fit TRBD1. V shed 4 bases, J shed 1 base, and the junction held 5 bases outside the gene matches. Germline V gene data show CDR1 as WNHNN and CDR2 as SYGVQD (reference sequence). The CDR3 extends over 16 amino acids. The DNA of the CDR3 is TGCGCCAGCAGTGGGGACAGGACCTGGAACACCGGGGAGCTGTTTTTT. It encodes CASSGDRTWNTGELFF.

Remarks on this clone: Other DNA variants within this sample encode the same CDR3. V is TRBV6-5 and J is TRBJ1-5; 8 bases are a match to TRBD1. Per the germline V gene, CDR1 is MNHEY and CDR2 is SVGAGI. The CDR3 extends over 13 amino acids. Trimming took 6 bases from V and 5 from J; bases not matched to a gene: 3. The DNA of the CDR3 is TGTGCCAGCAGCCAGACAGGGGATCAGCCCCAGCATTTT. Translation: CASSQTGDQPQHF.

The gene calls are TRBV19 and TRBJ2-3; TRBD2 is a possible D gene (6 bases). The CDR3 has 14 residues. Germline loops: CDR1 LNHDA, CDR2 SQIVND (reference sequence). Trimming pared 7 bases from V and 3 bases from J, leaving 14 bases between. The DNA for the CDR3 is TGTGCCAGTAAGCTGGGGGGTCGTACAGATACGCAGTATTTT. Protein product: CASKLGGRTDTQYF.

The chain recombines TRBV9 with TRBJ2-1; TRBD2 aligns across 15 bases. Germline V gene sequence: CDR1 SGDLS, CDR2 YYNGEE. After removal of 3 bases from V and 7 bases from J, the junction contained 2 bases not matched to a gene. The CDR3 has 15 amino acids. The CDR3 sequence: CASSGTSGRVNEQFF. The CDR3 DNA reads TGTGCCAGCAGCGGGACTAGCGGGAGGGTTAATGAGCAGTTCTTC.

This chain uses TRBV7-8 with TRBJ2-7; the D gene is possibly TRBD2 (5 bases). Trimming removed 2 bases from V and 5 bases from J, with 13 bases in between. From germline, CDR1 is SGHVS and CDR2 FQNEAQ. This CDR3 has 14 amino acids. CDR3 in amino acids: CASSLSTSVNEQYF. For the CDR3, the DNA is TGTGCCAGCAGCTTAAGTACTAGTGTTAACGAGCAGTACTTC.

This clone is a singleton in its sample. The CDR3 region is CASGTLAAEEQYF. The CDR3 nucleotides are TGTGCCAGCGGAACCCTAGCGGCTGAGGAGCAGTACTTC. This chain uses TRBV27 with TRBJ2-7; 7 bases map to TRBD2. The CDR3 is 13 amino acids. Looked up from germline, CDR1 is MNHEY and CDR2 is SMNVEV (reference sequence). The trim removed 8 bases at V and 7 bases at J, leaving 11 bases unmatched.